This TCR beta chain was sequenced for a study of vaccination effects on CD4 cells after COVID-19. The germline V gene encodes CDR1 SGHRS and CDR2 YFSETQ. The CDR3 runs to 13 residues. Deletions cut 1 base from V and 4 bases from J, with 8 bases between. Notes on this clone: The antigen is unknown.

Using viral peptide pools, the ViraFEST assay grew out antigen-specific CD4+ T cells prior to sequencing. Subsequent to approximately 11 days of culture, CD4+ T cells were isolated. Previously uninfected by SARS-CoV-2, the vaccine recipients also showed negative nucleocapsid antibodies. Approximately 2.2 million PBMC per well received about 9.6 IU/ml IL-2 and approximately 10 ug/ml peptides in culture. Replacing half the medium with IL-2 medium was done on days 3 and 7. Overall study findings and caveats: Both infection-induced and vaccine-induced clones contracted markedly at late post-vaccination timepoints. Convalescent patients in the study were few, and early post-infection timepoints were absent.

TCRdb keeps only in-frame clones here, not all; method: immunoSEQ multiplex PCR. Among 30,000 to 40,000 clones, more than 70% were seen once, and the ten largest hold 27%. The specimen was CD4+ T cells from PBMCs cultured with HCoV-OC43 spike peptides, collected before COVID-19 vaccination. Indicated subset: HCoV-OC43 spike overlapping peptide pool stimulation. The TCR sequence derives from a human donor who received a COVID-19 vaccine. This sequence joins TRBV5-1 and TRBJ2-5; TRBD1 might be the D (6 bases). This CDR3 reads CASSLSGAETQYF. In DNA, the CDR3 is TGCGCCAGCAGCTTGTCAGGGGCAGAGACCCAGTACTTC. Based on the CDR3 plus reference TRBV5-1 and TRBJ2-5, the full variable domain is KAGVTQTPRYLIKTRGQQVTLSCSPISGHRSVSWYQQTPGQGLQFLFEYFSETQRNKGNFPGRFSGRQFSNSRSEMNVSTLELGDSALYLCASSLSGAETQYFGPGTRLLVL.